Reported below is one T cell receptor (beta chain). Per the authors' pipeline: Amplification of reference gene primers was used by the study to estimate nucleated cell counts. Using immunoSEQ multiplex PCR, the repertoire was profiled, and TCRdb retains in-frame clones only, with some absent. That table is the source of V, J and clone size, and D and trimming were worked out from the DNA. The table shows a few hundred thousand clones, with about nine tenths occurring only once. The V segment lost 4 bases and the J segment 7 bases; nucleotides outside the gene matches: 12. Germline assignment: CDR1 MNHEY and CDR2 SMNVEV (reference sequence). CDR3 length: 16 residues. The sample is drawn from a study of blood T cell repertoires in COVID-19. Study at large: Samples representing acute and convalescent COVID-19 were sourced from the United States, Italy and Spain. The analysed material was cDNA or gDNA that came from T cells, B-cell-depleted T cells, or PBMCs.

The sample was peripheral blood. The TCR was taken from a man between 60 and 75 years old with acute or convalescent COVID-19. The chain couples TRBV27 to TRBJ2-3; the match to TRBD1 covers 9 bases. The CDR3 reads CASSWSLGQGTNTQYF. The DNA for the CDR3 is TGTGCCAGCAGTTGGAGCTTGGGACAGGGTACGAATACGCAGTATTTT.